This T cell receptor (beta chain) was obtained from a study of cytomegalovirus exposure and HLA in healthy donors. Notes on the study in general: A likely sequencing artifact accounted for one observed cluster of highly shared sequence variants. TCR beta V segments were, for the most part, productive about 87% or about 30% of the time in an earlier analysis.

Concerning this clone itself: Its specificity is unknown.

The PCR made use of 60 Vbeta and 13 Jbeta primers. Assay used: immunoSEQ multiplex PCR; TCRdb lists only in-frame clones, some missing. The listing contains fewer than 85,000 clones. CDR1 GTSNPN and CDR2 SVGIG come from the germline V gene (reference sequence). This CDR3 spans 14 amino acids. The ends were cut back, 0 bases at V and 8 bases at J, with 13 bases in the middle. This chain joins TRBV30 and TRBJ2-2; D is undetermined. The sequence was obtained from a man aged 50 or older in good health and CMV-seropositive. Specimen: PBMCs. DNA for the CDR3: TGTGCCTGGAGTGTAGACCCTCACGGGGGGGAGCTGTTTTTT. This codes for CAWSVDPHGGELFF.